This T cell receptor beta chain was obtained from a study of vaccination effects on CD4 cells after COVID-19. Findings of the study overall: Convalescent patients in the study were few, and early post-infection timepoints were absent.

On this clone: Its antigen remains unidentified.

V lost 8 bases to trimming and J lost 0 bases; unmatched junction nucleotides: 13. This CDR3 contains 18 residues. Germline CDR1 and CDR2: LGHDT and YNNKEL (reference sequence). Data came from immunoSEQ multiplex PCR; TCRdb stores just in-frame clones and leaves some out. The data show some 56,000 clones, with 76% seen just once and about 5% held by the top ten. Peptide-pool stimulation followed by sequencing identified expanded antigen-specific CD4+ clonotypes in the ViraFEST assay. Having been cultured for around ten days, the cells underwent CD4+ T cell isolation. SARS-CoV-2 infection was confirmed by PCR in the person between March and December 2020. Serving as negative control culture was an HIV-1 Nef peptide pool.

The sequence came from a human donor who had a prior SARS-CoV-2 infection. Sequenced material: CD4+ T cells from PBMCs cultured with HIV peptides, taken before COVID-19 vaccination. Subset defined: HIV-1 Nef peptide pool negative control/reference culture. This sequence joins TRBV3-1 (or the pseudogene TRBV3-2) and TRBJ2-3, with 11 bases lining up with TRBD2. CDR3 nucleotide sequence: TGTGCCAGCCAACTTTCCGGGACTAGCGGAACTAGCACAGATACGCAGTATTTT. Protein sequence: CASQLSGTSGTSTDTQYF.